Listed below are T cell receptor beta chains from one sample, sequenced in a study of blood T cell repertoires in COVID-19. Using immunoSEQ multiplex PCR, the repertoire was profiled, and TCRdb retains in-frame clones only, with some absent. The sample lists 130,000 or so clones, about 85% seen once, with roughly 4.5% in the top ten. Sequences were obtained from peripheral blood. The receptors here all came from a human donor in a cohort sampled during active COVID-19. The CDR3 runs from the conserved cysteine through the conserved F or W. A D gene is named only where the DNA matches it firmly. The size of a clone is reported for some rows only, either as once, few or many, or as a class for expanded clones.

cdr3_aa cdr3_nt clone_size d_call j_call v_call
CASSENWAITDTQYF TGTGCCAGCAGTGAAAATTGGGCAATCACAGATACGCAGTATTTT - - TRBJ2-3 TRBV6-1
CASRLQGAGTEAFF TGTGCCAGCAGATTACAGGGGGCCGGAACTGAAGCTTTCTTT - TRBD1 TRBJ1-1 TRBV6-5
CASSLNGGKGGELFF TGCGCCAGCAGCTTGAACGGCGGGAAGGGCGGGGAGCTGTTTTTT - - TRBJ2-2 TRBV5-1
CASSFRVNTEAFF TGCGCCAGCAGCTTCAGGGTGAACACTGAAGCTTTCTTT - - TRBJ1-1 TRBV5-1
CASTSQVFSYEQYF TGTGCCAGCACCTCACAGGTTTTCTCCTACGAGCAGTACTTC - - TRBJ2-7 TRBV2
CASSDRPNTEAFF TGTGCCAGCAGCGACAGGCCGAACACTGAAGCTTTCTTT - - TRBJ1-1 TRBV6-5
CASSSGVQPQHF TGTGCCAGCAGTAGCGGAGTTCAGCCCCAGCATTTT few - TRBJ1-5 TRBV28
CATSRLGLAGGPGGNEQFF TGTGCCACCAGCAGGCTAGGACTAGCGGGAGGGCCCGGTGGCAATGAGCAGTTCTTC - TRBD2 TRBJ2-1 TRBV15
CASSFTYEQYF TGTGCCAGCAGCTTTACATACGAGCAGTACTTC - - TRBJ2-7 TRBV7-9
CASSGLAGFDEQFF TGTGCCAGCAGCGGTCTAGCGGGTTTCGATGAGCAGTTCTTC - TRBD2 TRBJ2-1 TRBV7-6
CASSFGGYGYTF TGTGCCAGCAGTTTCGGGGGGTATGGCTACACCTTC - - TRBJ1-2 TRBV12-3/TRBV12-4
CASKRGPWTDTQYF TGTGCCAGCAAGAGGGGGCCCTGGACAGATACGCAGTATTTT - TRBD1 TRBJ2-3 TRBV6-5
CASSDSGQGVNEQFF TGTGCCAGCAGTGACTCGGGACAGGGGGTAAATGAGCAGTTCTTC - TRBD1 TRBJ2-1 TRBV6-4
CSTSRNTEAFF TGCAGTACTTCGCGAAACACTGAAGCTTTCTTT - - TRBJ1-1 TRBV29-1
CASSRDRAVTGYTF TGTGCCAGCAGCCGGGACAGGGCTGTAACGGGCTACACCTTC - TRBD1 TRBJ1-2 TRBV7-9
CASSSRGQGDTGELFF TGTGCCAGCAGCTCGCGTGGGCAGGGCGACACCGGGGAGCTGTTTTTT - - TRBJ2-2 TRBV7-2
CASSSTGDNEQFF TGTGCCAGCAGTTCTACAGGGGACAATGAGCAGTTCTTC - TRBD1 TRBJ2-1 TRBV6-4
CASSPGTDTEAFF TGTGCCAGCAGCCCGGGGACAGACACTGAAGCTTTCTTT - TRBD1 TRBJ1-1 TRBV5-4
CSASLTSTDTQYF TGCAGTGCTAGTCTCACTAGCACAGATACGCAGTATTTT - - TRBJ2-3 TRBV20-1